This T cell receptor beta chain originates from a study of T cells in tumors after PD-1 blockade. Data came from immunoSEQ multiplex PCR; TCRdb stores just in-frame clones and leaves some out. The data hold over 30,000 clones, with approximately 78% observed a single time. Germline lookup yields CDR1 MDHEN and CDR2 SYDVKM. The V end was cut by 5 bases, the J end by 2 bases, with 10 bases between. This CDR3 has 14 residues. This clone is classed as medium-sized. The chain is built from TRBV28 and TRBJ2-1; D remains ambiguous. Here the sequenced sample was PBMCs, taken before anti-PD-1 treatment. This receptor was identified in a human donor with basal cell carcinoma. Written as DNA, the CDR3 is TGTGCCAGCAGTGTATCCGGCACCTACAATGAGCAGTTCTTC. Translating it yields CASSVSGTYNEQFF.